A single TCR beta chain is shown here with its context. Antigen: not known. In TCRdb, the 5' RACE reads were re-called with MiXCR into one record per CDR3 protein. In the table there are over 400,000 distinct CDR3 sequences, about 22% of which are singletons. This entry is derived from a study of T-cell memory formation after mild COVID-19. Background on the study: TCR clusters showed largely donor specificity. Whole-study findings and limits: The study detected some responding clones in pre-infection memory, suggesting cross-reactive memory joined. Most CD4+ clones that shrank were in CM and EM, while CD8+ ones turned up in EMRA. Clones that contracted from day 15 to 85 had balanced CD4/CD8; later expanders were CD4+ biased.

This CDR3 is built from 15 residues. The germline V gene has CDR1 ENHRY and CDR2 SYGVKD. The ends lost 4 bases at V and 4 bases at J; junction bases unmatched: 6. This sequence joins TRBV10-3 and TRBJ2-7, with 11 bases that match TRBD1. The receptor comes from an adult woman who had mild COVID-19 (a few samples of this study predate the infection). Cell type and time point are not known. Sequenced: PBMCs or a T cell subset sorted from them (not recorded which). CDR3: CAISALGQGVYEQYF. For the CDR3, the DNA is TGTGCCATCAGTGCACTGGGACAGGGGGTATACGAGCAGTACTTC.